This T cell receptor (beta chain) derives from a study of T-cell reconstitution after alpha-beta-depleted transplantation in children. The library targeted TCRbeta and was prepared with unique molecular identifiers. TCRdb reprocessed the PCR reads with MiXCR, giving one entry per CDR3 protein. The sample holds 97,000 or so distinct CDR3 sequences, 6% seen once. This clonotype was detected a few times. This CDR3 has 15 residues. Germline values: CDR1 DFQATT, CDR2 SNEGSKA (reference sequence). V lost 3 bases and J lost 4, with 13 bases in between. The TCR was taken from a female patient aged 2 to 10 who had a stem cell transplant for Fanconi anemia, so the T cells may come from the graft donor. The chain joins TRBV20-1 to TRBJ2-6; possibly TRBD1 for D (6 bases). The specimen was PBMCs, mostly from graft donor cells, collected 60 days after TCRalphabeta/CD19-depleted stem cell transplant. The CDR3 DNA sequence: TGCAGTGCTAGTGGCAGGGGCTCCGGGGCCAACGTCCTGACTTTC. Encoded protein: CSASGRGSGANVLTF.